This entry lists 3 T cell receptor beta chains sequenced from one sample in a study of Graves' ophthalmopathy and Graves' hyperthyroidism. Researchers took RNA transcripts and amplified TCR beta CDR3 regions from them. Following a first-round RT-PCR that used HTBI primers, a second-round multiplex PCR was carried out. A single record per CDR3 protein comes from TCRdb applying MiXCR to the multiplex PCR reads. Among almost 750,000 distinct CDR3 sequences listed, 40% were seen once. Input material: peripheral blood. Source of these receptors: an adult man with Graves' ophthalmopathy.

This chain joins TRBV20-1 and TRBJ1-2; 8 nucleotides line up with TRBD1. The J segment lost 4 bases and the V segment lost 1 base, leaving 5 bases of the junction unmatched. CDR3 length: 14 amino acids. From germline, CDR1 is DFQATT and CDR2 SNEGSKA (reference sequence). The DNA of the CDR3 is TGCAGTGCTAGAGCGACAGGGGCGTTCTATGGCTACACCTTC. Residues: CSARATGAFYGYTF.

As concerns this clonotype: A read error may account for a junction end that differs from germline. The rearrangement joins TRBV7-9 to TRBJ1-3; 10 positions agree with TRBD1. Germline V gene data show CDR1 as SEHNR and CDR2 as FQNEAQ (reference sequence). This CDR3 has 14 amino acids. CDR3 residues: CASSPRDRGHTIYF. DNA for the CDR3: TGCGCCAGCAGCCCCCGGGACAGGGGACACACCATATATTTT.

This chain connects TRBV25-1 to TRBJ2-2; TRBD2 aligns across 7 bases. Unmatched junction bases numbered 9, after V lost 5 bases and J lost 6 bases. The CDR3 has 15 residues. CDR1 and CDR2 (germline): MGHDK, SYGVNS. The CDR3 here is CASSYRQGGPGELFF. CDR3 DNA: TGTGCCAGCAGTTACAGGCAGGGAGGGCCCGGGGAGCTGTTTTTT.